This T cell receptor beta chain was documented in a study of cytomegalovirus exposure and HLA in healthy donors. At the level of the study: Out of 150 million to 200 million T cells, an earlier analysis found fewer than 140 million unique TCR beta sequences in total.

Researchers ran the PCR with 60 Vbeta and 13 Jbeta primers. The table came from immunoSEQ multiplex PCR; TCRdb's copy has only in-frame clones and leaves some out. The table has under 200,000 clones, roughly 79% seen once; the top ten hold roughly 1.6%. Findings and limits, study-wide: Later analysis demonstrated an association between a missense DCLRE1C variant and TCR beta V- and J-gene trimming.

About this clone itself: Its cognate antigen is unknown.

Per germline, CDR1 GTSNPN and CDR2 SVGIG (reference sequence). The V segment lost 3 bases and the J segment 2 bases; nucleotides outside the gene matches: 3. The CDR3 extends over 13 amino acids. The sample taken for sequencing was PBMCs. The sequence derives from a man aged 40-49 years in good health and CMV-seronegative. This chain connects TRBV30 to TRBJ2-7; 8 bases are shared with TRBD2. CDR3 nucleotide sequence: TGTGCCTGGAGCAAACTAGCGGCCTACGAGCAGTACGTC. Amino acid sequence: CAWSKLAAYEQYV.